The T cell receptor (beta chain) under discussion was sequenced for a study of regulatory T cells in long-lasting Graves disease. Study background: The term persistent Graves' disease signified upward of 5 years on antithyroid drugs with positive TSH receptor antibodies. General study results and limits: TRBV28, TRBJ1-2 and TRBJ2-5 were segments that persistent disease favored.

Library construction for TCR beta used iRepertoire HTBI primers and Arm-PCR of CDR3 regions. MiXCR, applied by TCRdb to the multiplex PCR reads, yields one record per CDR3 protein. The sample contains around 460,000 distinct CDR3 sequences, under 25% of which appear only once. This CDR3 is built from 17 residues. Germline assignment: CDR1 MNHNS and CDR2 SASEGT. V lost 5 bases, J lost 1 base, and 9 bases stayed unmatched. This clonotype appeared many times. Its antigen is as yet unknown. Time point meaning: persistent/refractory GD, antithyroid drugs over 5 years with positive TRAb. RNA isolated from PBMCs was used to make the TCR library. Diagnosis followed American Thyroid Association guidelines for Graves' disease. An endocrinology department in Xi'an, China, recruited the patients.

This sequence was found in a female donor with Graves disease. Sequences were derived from peripheral blood mononuclear cells (PBMCs), sampled when the disease was refractory, from a patient treated with antithyroid drugs. The rearrangement links TRBV6-1 to TRBJ1-5, with TRBD1 identical over 9 bases. CDR3 DNA: TGTGCCAGCAGTCCTGGACAGGGGTTACGAAGCAATCAGCCCCAGCATTTT. Residues: CASSPGQGLRSNQPQHF.